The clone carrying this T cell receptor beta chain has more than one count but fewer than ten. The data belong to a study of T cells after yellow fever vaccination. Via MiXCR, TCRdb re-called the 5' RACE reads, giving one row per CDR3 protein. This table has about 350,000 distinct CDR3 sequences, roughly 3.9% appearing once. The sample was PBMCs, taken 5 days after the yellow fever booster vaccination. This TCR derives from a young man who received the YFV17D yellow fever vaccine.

The CDR3 loop is CASSPRGQGSATNEKLFF. The CDR3 DNA follows: TGCGCCAGCAGCCCCCGGGGTCAGGGGTCGGCAACTAATGAAAAACTGTTTTTT. The chain joins TRBV5-1 to TRBJ1-4; weak D call: TRBD1 (6 bases). Trimming took off 4 bases at V and 0 bases at J, with 19 bases between the two ends. In germline, CDR1 is SGHRS, CDR2 YFSETQ. This CDR3 is 18 amino acids long.